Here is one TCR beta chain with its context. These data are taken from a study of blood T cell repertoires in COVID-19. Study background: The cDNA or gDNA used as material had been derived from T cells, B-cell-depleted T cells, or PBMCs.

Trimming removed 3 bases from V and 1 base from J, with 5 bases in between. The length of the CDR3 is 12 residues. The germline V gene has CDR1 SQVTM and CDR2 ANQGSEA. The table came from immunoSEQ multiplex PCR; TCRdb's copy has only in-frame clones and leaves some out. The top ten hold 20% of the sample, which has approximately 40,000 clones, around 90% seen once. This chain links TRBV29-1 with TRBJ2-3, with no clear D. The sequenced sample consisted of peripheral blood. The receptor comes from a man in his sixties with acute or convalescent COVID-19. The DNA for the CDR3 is TGCAGCGTTGATCCCGGCACAGATACGCAGTATTTT. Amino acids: CSVDPGTDTQYF.